This is a list of T cell receptor beta chains from one sample in a study of graft-versus-host responses after intestinal transplantation. Clones were read by immunoSEQ multiplex PCR, and TCRdb kept only the in-frame ones, dropping some. Here the sample spans 20,000 or so clones, about nine tenths being singletons. The source material was bone marrow, sampled approximately 120 days after transplant. Receptors originate from a human patient who received an intestinal transplant, so some T cells may come from the graft donor. The CDR3 runs from the conserved cysteine through the conserved F or W. D genes are given only for firm matches. Clone size, where shown, is once, few, many, or a class for clones that have expanded.

V: TRBV6-6
size: -
J: TRBJ1-2
D: TRBD1
DNA: TGTGCCAGCAGCCAGGACAGGCACTTAGGCTACACCTTC
CDR3: CASSQDRHLGYTF

V: TRBV29-1
size: -
J: TRBJ2-5
D: TRBD2
DNA: TGCAGCGTCCGATCCAAGGGTTCCAGCGGGAGGGAGACCCAGTACTTC
CDR3: CSVRSKGSSGRETQYF

V: TRBV11-2
size: -
J: TRBJ2-1
D: TRBD2
DNA: TGTGCCAGCAGCTCCACCGGGACTAGCGGGAGGAGGGGGCTCAATGAGCAGTTCTTC
CDR3: CASSSTGTSGRRGLNEQFF

V: TRBV19
size: -
J: TRBJ1-6
D: -
DNA: TGTGCCAGTAGTTGGCAGAATAATTCACCCCTCCACTTT
CDR3: CASSWQNNSPLHF

V: TRBV27
size: -
J: TRBJ1-1
D: TRBD1
DNA: TGTGCCAGCAGTTCCTCGGACAGGGGGAACACTGAAGCTTTCTTT
CDR3: CASSSSDRGNTEAFF

V: TRBV7-9
size: -
J: TRBJ2-5
D: TRBD2
DNA: TGTGCCAGCAGCTCTAGGACTAGCGCCCCTTCGGGGGCCCAGTACTTC
CDR3: CASSSRTSAPSGAQYF

V: TRBV12-5
size: -
J: TRBJ2-1
D: -
DNA: TGTGCTAGTGGCCGCACCGGACAGAGCTCCTACAATGAGCAGTTCTTC
CDR3: CASGRTGQSSYNEQFF

V: TRBV2
size: few
J: TRBJ2-3
D: -
DNA: TGTGCCAGCAGACATTGGGGGCCCACCACCACAGATACGCAGTATTTT
CDR3: CASRHWGPTTTDTQYF

V: TRBV30
size: -
J: TRBJ2-3
D: -
DNA: TGTGCCTGGAGGGACGATCTCACAGATACGCAGTATTTT
CDR3: CAWRDDLTDTQYF

V: TRBV5-1
size: once
J: TRBJ2-3
D: -
DNA: TGCGCCAGCAGGTTTATAGATACGCAGTATTTT
CDR3: CASRFIDTQYF

V: TRBV7-7
size: few
J: TRBJ2-7
D: TRBD1
DNA: TGTGCTAGCAGCCGCGGCGGGACAGGCTACGAGCAGTACTTC
CDR3: CASSRGGTGYEQYF

V: TRBV11-2
size: -
J: TRBJ2-1
D: -
DNA: TGTGCCAGCAGCTTAGATCTCCTGGGAGCGGGTACCTACAATGAGCAGTTCTTC
CDR3: CASSLDLLGAGTYNEQFF

V: TRBV11-3
size: -
J: TRBJ2-6
D: TRBD1
DNA: TGTGCCAGCAGCTTCGCACAGGGGGCCGATGGGGCCAACGTCCTGACTTTC
CDR3: CASSFAQGADGANVLTF

V: TRBV6-4
size: -
J: TRBJ2-7
D: TRBD1
DNA: TGTGCCAGCAGCAAGACAGGGAGAGACGAGCAGTACTTC
CDR3: CASSKTGRDEQYF

V: TRBV9
size: -
J: TRBJ2-5
D: TRBD2
DNA: TGTGCCAGCAGCCCCGGGACTAACGTAGAGGAGACCCAGTACTTC
CDR3: CASSPGTNVEETQYF

V: TRBV28
size: -
J: TRBJ1-5
D: -
DNA: TGTGCCAGCAGTTCGAGCAGGGGAAATCAGCCCCAGCATTTT
CDR3: CASSSSRGNQPQHF

V: TRBV6-4
size: -
J: TRBJ2-3
D: TRBD2
DNA: TGTGCCAGCAGTGACTCTAGCGGGGGGGCAGATACGCAGTATTTT
CDR3: CASSDSSGGADTQYF

V: TRBV11-2
size: -
J: TRBJ2-2
D: -
DNA: TGTGCCAGCAGCTTAGCGGGCAGAGGCGGGGAGCTGTTTTTT
CDR3: CASSLAGRGGELFF

V: TRBV7-3
size: once
J: TRBJ2-6
D: -
DNA: TGTGCCTCCGGGGTAGCGGGACAGAGCTCTGGGGCCAACGTCCTGACTTTC
CDR3: CASGVAGQSSGANVLTF

V: TRBV29-1
size: medium-sized
J: TRBJ2-5
D: TRBD1
DNA: TGCAGCGTCGAACCGGGACAGGGACAAGGGTACCAAGAGACCCAGTACTTC
CDR3: CSVEPGQGQGYQETQYF

V: TRBV5-1
size: -
J: TRBJ2-2
D: TRBD2
DNA: TGCGCCAGCAGCCCGGGACTAGCGGGAGCTACCGGGGAGCTGTTTTTT
CDR3: CASSPGLAGATGELFF

V: TRBV11-2
size: -
J: TRBJ1-1
D: -
DNA: TGTGCCAGCAGCCCCATGAGCACCTACCTGAACACTGAAGCTTTCTTT
CDR3: CASSPMSTYLNTEAFF

V: TRBV5-1
size: -
J: TRBJ2-7
D: -
DNA: TGCGCCAGCAGCTTAACAGGGCCCCCGTCCTACGAGCAGTACTTC
CDR3: CASSLTGPPSYEQYF

V: TRBV5-6
size: -
J: TRBJ1-2
D: TRBD1
DNA: TGTGCCAGCAGCTTGGCCGATGGCAGGGGGTATTTTGGCTACACCTTC
CDR3: CASSLADGRGYFGYTF